The 29 T cell receptor beta chains in this list originate from one sample, sequenced in a study of blood T cell repertoires in COVID-19. Assay used: immunoSEQ multiplex PCR; TCRdb lists only in-frame clones, some missing. This table holds approximately 180,000 clones, around 90% found once. The specimen sequenced was peripheral blood. The receptors here all came from a man in his sixties with active or convalescent COVID-19.

V is TRBV11-3 and J is TRBJ2-3, with a weak D call TRBD2 (7 bases). Germline CDR1 and CDR2: SGHNT and YENEEA. Trimming left V 4 bases short and J 5 bases short, with 19 bases between. The CDR3 extends over 16 amino acids. This CDR3 is CASSSLGGGEGDTQYF. CDR3 sequence (DNA): TGTGCCAGCAGCTCACTGGGGGGCGGGGAGGGAGATACGCAGTATTTT.

This chain connects TRBV7-9 to TRBJ1-6, with D unclear. The CDR3 totals 14 residues. Trimming removed 1 base from V and 7 bases from J, with 8 bases in between. Germline-derived CDR1 and CDR2 are SEHNR and FQNEAQ (reference sequence). CDR3 DNA sequence: TGTGCCAGCAGCTTAGAACAGCAGAATTCACCCCTCCACTTT. This sequence encodes CASSLEQQNSPLHF.

This rearrangement joins TRBV11-3 to TRBJ1-1; D is unclear. V lost 1 base to trimming and J lost 1 base, with 4 bases between them. The CDR3 sequence is 13 residues long. The germline V gene encodes CDR1 SGHNT and CDR2 YENEEA. The CDR3 loop is CASSLGPNTEAFF. For the CDR3, the DNA is TGTGCCAGCAGCTTAGGGCCGAACACTGAAGCTTTCTTT.

As concerns this clone: At the DNA level, this CDR3 is encoded by other sequences in the same sample as well. The chain is built from TRBV9 and TRBJ2-5; 7 bases are shared with TRBD1. Germline CDR1 is SGDLS and CDR2 is YYNGEE. V lost 2 bases and J lost 1; bases outside the gene matches: 2. CDR3 size: 14 residues. CDR3: CASSVGTAQETQYF. The CDR3 DNA follows: TGTGCCAGCAGCGTCGGGACAGCCCAAGAGACCCAGTACTTC.

This sequence joins TRBV5-5 and TRBJ2-3; no clear D. Trimming pared 1 base from V and 3 bases from J, leaving 12 bases between. Germline assignment: CDR1 SGHKS and CDR2 YYEKEE (reference sequence). This CDR3 has 15 residues. CDR3 DNA: TGTGCCAGCAGCTTGTGGGCTCAACGGACAGATACGCAGTATTTT. Translation gives CASSLWAQRTDTQYF.

The V gene is TRBV5-1, the J gene TRBJ2-1, with 15 bases aligning to TRBD2. The CDR3 spans 15 residues. Germline CDR1 and CDR2: SGHRS and YFSETQ. V was pared by 4 bases and J by 8 bases, with 4 bases of the junction left unmatched. The CDR3 here is CASSPGTSGGYEQFF. The CDR3 DNA reads TGCGCCAGCAGCCCGGGGACTAGCGGGGGGTATGAGCAGTTCTTC.

This chain links TRBV5-1 with TRBJ2-2; TRBD2 agrees at 10 bases. The CDR3 length is 15 residues. Trimming took 6 bases from V and 3 from J; bases not matched to a gene: 5. Per the germline V gene, CDR1 is SGHRS and CDR2 is YFSETQ. This CDR3 reads CASNPSGGYTGELFF. The CDR3 DNA reads as TGCGCCAGCAACCCTAGCGGGGGTTACACCGGGGAGCTGTTTTTT.

The J gene is TRBJ1-3, the V gene TRBV6-5, with 11 positions matching TRBD1. Trimming took 7 bases from V and 8 from J; bases not matched to a gene: 7. The CDR3 contains 14 residues. Germline V gene sequence: CDR1 MNHEY, CDR2 SVGAGI. CDR3 bases: TGTGCCAGCATAACCCGGGACAGGGGGGACACCATATATTTT. Its protein product is CASITRDRGDTIYF.

The rearrangement joins TRBV5-4 to TRBJ2-7, with TRBD2 as a possible D gene (5 bases). Trimming shortened V by 4 bases and J by 7 bases, and 18 bases separated the two germline ends. Per the germline V gene, CDR1 is SGHNT and CDR2 is YYREEE (reference sequence). The CDR3 length is 14 residues. The CDR3 nucleotides read TGTGCCAGCAGCCGAGTGGGAGAGGAGAGAGAGCAGTACTTC. Translating gives CASSRVGEEREQYF.

This clone came up once. The chain combines TRBV19 with TRBJ1-5, with TRBD1 matching 9 bases. The length of the CDR3 is 17 residues. CDR1 is LNHDA, CDR2 SQIVND, per germline (reference sequence). Germline trimming cut 7 bases from V and 4 bases from J; bases unmatched to any gene: 14. The CDR3 bases are TGTGCCAGTACCATAACACTGGGGACAGGGATGAATCAGCCCCAGCATTTT. It encodes CASTITLGTGMNQPQHF. The full variable domain, its missing parts supplied by reference TRBV19 and TRBJ1-5, is DGGITQSPKYLFRKEGQNVTLSCEQNLNHDAMYWYRQDPGQGLRLIYYSQIVNDFQKGDIAEGYSVSREKKESFPLTVTSAQKNPTAFYLCASTITLGTGMNQPQHFGDGTRLSIL.

This clone was picked up one time. The J gene is TRBJ2-2, the V gene TRBV5-1; 7 nucleotides match TRBD1. Per germline, CDR1 SGHRS and CDR2 YFSETQ. J was trimmed by 1 base and V by 3 bases; bases with no gene match: 6. The CDR3 extends over 16 amino acids. The DNA of the CDR3 is TGCGCCAGCAGCTCGAGGACAGGAGAGAACACCGGGGAGCTGTTTTTT. Its translation is CASSSRTGENTGELFF.

V gene TRBV18 combines with J gene TRBJ2-2, with a tentative D call TRBD1 (5 bases). The CDR3 spans 13 residues. Trimming stripped 3 bases from V and 7 bases from J, with 9 bases between. CDR1 and CDR2 (germline): KGHSH, LQKENI. The CDR3 DNA sequence: TGTGCCAGCTCACCCGACAGCCACGGGGAGCTGTTTTTT. Translation: CASSPDSHGELFF.

The V and J genes are TRBV7-9 and TRBJ1-2; D possibly corresponds to TRBD1 (5 bases). Deletions cut 4 bases from V and 4 bases from J, with 13 bases between. CDR1 is SEHNR, CDR2 FQNEAQ, per germline (reference sequence). This CDR3 has 14 amino acids. The CDR3 DNA follows: TGTGCCAGCAGCTCTCAGACAGCTTCCTATGGCTACACCTTC. Its translation: CASSSQTASYGYTF.

The chain carries TRBV21-1 and TRBJ2-5; TRBD2 is taken as the D call from the table, unchecked against the DNA. TRBV21-1 is assigned pseudogene status. The CDR3 runs to 14 residues. DNA for the CDR3: TGTGCCAGCAGCGCCCCGGGGAGGGGAGAGACCCAGTACTTC. Its translation: CASSAPGRGETQYF.

The CDR3 nucleotides read TGTGCCAGCTCACGAGGGACAGGTTTGGGGAGCAATCAGCCCCAGCATTTT. Translating gives CASSRGTGLGSNQPQHF. The V call is TRBV18, the J call TRBJ1-5; 8 bases align to TRBD1. V shed 4 bases, J shed 1 base, and the junction held 9 bases outside the gene matches. Germline assignment: CDR1 KGHSH and CDR2 LQKENI. The CDR3 runs to 17 residues. The full variable domain, completed using reference TRBV18 and TRBJ1-5, is NAGVMQNPRHLVRRRGQEARLRCSPMKGHSHVYWYRQLPEEGLKFMVYLQKENIIDESGMPKERFSAEFPKEGPSILRIQQVVRGDSAAYFCASSRGTGLGSNQPQHFGDGTRLSIL.

This clone appeared once. The chain recombines TRBV5-1 with TRBJ1-1, with TRBD1 matching over 7 bases. The CDR3 has 14 residues. Germline V gene lookup returns CDR1 SGHRS and CDR2 YFSETQ. The trim removed 4 bases at V and 3 bases at J, leaving 6 bases unmatched. The CDR3 protein is CASSVNTGDTEAFF. The CDR3 region has the DNA TGCGCCAGCAGCGTCAATACAGGGGACACTGAAGCTTTCTTT.

This chain uses TRBV29-1 with TRBJ2-1, with 12 bases identical to TRBD1. Germline CDR1 reads SQVTM; CDR2 reads ANQGSEA. Trimming removed 3 bases from V and 12 bases from J; junction bases left unmatched: 9. The CDR3 runs 14 residues. CDR3 loop: CSVEKGQGAFGQFF. As DNA, the CDR3 is TGCAGCGTTGAGAAGGGACAGGGGGCATTTGGGCAGTTCTTC.

The chain joins TRBV3-1 (or the pseudogene TRBV3-2) to TRBJ2-5, with D possibly being TRBD2 (6 bases). Germline V gene lookup returns CDR1 LGHDT and CDR2 YNNKEL (reference sequence). The CDR3 spans 14 residues. The V end lost 4 bases, the J end lost 4 bases, and 13 bases lay between the germline ends. In DNA, the CDR3 is TGTGCCAGCAGCCCTCCGGGACTCCCAGAGACCCAGTACTTC. Its translation: CASSPPGLPETQYF.

The chain uses TRBV19 and TRBJ2-1; 10 positions match TRBD1. The CDR3 covers 16 residues. V shed 10 bases and J 4 bases; nucleotides not matched to a gene: 13. CDR1 LNHDA and CDR2 SQIVND come from the germline V gene (reference sequence). CDR3 amino acids: CATSWRGTGVYNEQFF. The CDR3 bases are TGTGCCACCTCCTGGAGGGGGACAGGGGTATACAATGAGCAGTTCTTC.

The genes are TRBV5-1 and TRBJ2-5, with 7 positions matching TRBD1. Germline V lookup: CDR1 SGHRS, CDR2 YFSETQ. V lost 4 bases, J lost 2 bases, and 8 bases stayed unmatched. The CDR3 is 15 amino acids. The CDR3 sequence: CASSELGTAQETQYF. DNA for the CDR3: TGCGCCAGCAGCGAGTTAGGGACAGCTCAAGAGACCCAGTACTTC.

The V and J genes are TRBV20-1 and TRBJ1-4, with 7 positions matching TRBD1. There are 13 residues in the CDR3. The junction had 5 bases not matched to a gene; V was cut back by 3 bases and J by 7 bases. Germline V gene lookup returns CDR1 DFQATT and CDR2 SNEGSKA (reference sequence). CDR3 sequence reads: CSASTGAGEKLFF. In DNA, the CDR3 is TGCAGTGCTAGTACAGGGGCGGGTGAAAAACTGTTTTTT.

J is TRBJ1-6 and V is TRBV19, with 10 bases lining up with TRBD1. With 3 bases clipped from V and 6 bases from J, the junction kept 2 bases outside the gene matches. The CDR3 spans 15 residues. Germline V gives CDR1 LNHDA, CDR2 SQIVND (reference sequence). The CDR3 DNA is TGTGCCAGTAGTATCGGGGACAGGGGTAATTCACCCCTCCACTTT. Encoded protein: CASSIGDRGNSPLHF.

J is TRBJ1-1 and V is TRBV5-1; 8 bases match TRBD1. CDR3 length: 14 residues. Trimming removed 2 bases from V and 5 bases from J; junction bases left unmatched: 5. Germline assignment: CDR1 SGHRS and CDR2 YFSETQ. CDR3 residues: CASSLTQGGTEAFF. The CDR3 bases are TGCGCCAGCAGCTTAACACAGGGGGGGACTGAAGCTTTCTTT.

The chain combines TRBV30 with TRBJ2-3; 12 nucleotides align to TRBD2. With 3 bases clipped from V and 8 bases from J, the junction kept 9 bases outside the gene matches. This CDR3 is 15 amino acids long. The germline CDR1 and CDR2 sequences are GTSNPN and SVGIG (reference sequence). DNA of the CDR3: TGTGCCTGGAGGACTAGCGGGGGATCTATCGGTACGCAGTATTTT. Encoded protein: CAWRTSGGSIGTQYF. Full variable domain (rest looked up from reference TRBV30 and TRBJ2-3): SQTIHQWPATLVQPVGSPLSLECTVEGTSNPNLYWYRQAAGRGLQLLFYSVGIGQISSEVPQNLSASRPQDRQFILSSKKLLLSDSGFYLCAWRTSGGSIGTQYFGPGTRLTVL.

The chain links TRBV7-3 to TRBJ2-2; 12 bases map to TRBD1. Trimming at V came to 5 bases and at J to 7 bases, leaving 5 bases not matched to a gene. From germline, CDR1 is SGHTA and CDR2 FQGTGA. The CDR3 extends over 15 amino acids. For the CDR3, the DNA is TGTGCCAGCAGCACTGGGACAGGGGGCGGCGGGGAGCTGTTTTTT. This encodes CASSTGTGGGGELFF.

The V call is TRBV9, the J call TRBJ2-3; 9 positions match TRBD1. Germline V lookup: CDR1 SGDLS, CDR2 YYNGEE. The CDR3 has 16 residues. With 0 bases clipped from V and 2 bases from J, the junction kept 4 bases outside the gene matches. The CDR3 is CASSVVTGGPTDTQYF. The CDR3 DNA reads TGTGCCAGCAGCGTAGTAACAGGGGGCCCCACAGATACGCAGTATTTT.

The V gene is TRBV15, the J gene TRBJ1-5; D is unresolved. Germline lookup yields CDR1 LNHNV and CDR2 YYDKDF (reference sequence). The ends were cut back, 3 bases at V and 4 bases at J, with 10 bases in the middle. The CDR3 has 14 residues. The chain's CDR3 is CATSSRTPNQPQHF. Written as DNA, the CDR3 is TGTGCCACCAGCAGCCGGACTCCTAATCAGCCCCAGCATTTT.

V and J are TRBV7-7 and TRBJ2-7; the D is unclear. The V and J ends lost 2 bases and 5 bases respectively, with 10 bases between them. Germline V lookup: CDR1 SSHAT, CDR2 FNYEAQ (reference sequence). The CDR3 consists of 13 residues. The CDR3 DNA follows: TGTGCCAGCAGCTTATCGAGAGGAGACGAGCAGTACTTC. Translated: CASSLSRGDEQYF.

The chain recombines TRBV6-1 with TRBJ1-5; the match to TRBD1 covers 7 bases. The CDR3 extends over 14 amino acids. Germline loops: CDR1 MNHNS, CDR2 SASEGT. V shed 2 bases, J shed 6 bases, and the junction held 4 bases outside the gene matches. CDR3 DNA sequence: TGTGCCAGCAGTGAAATTCAGGGGGGTCAGCCCCAGCATTTT. This sequence encodes CASSEIQGGQPQHF.